These 11 T cell receptor beta chains share one sample of origin, sequenced in a study of T cell changes during pregnancy in multiple sclerosis. Using immunoSEQ multiplex PCR, the repertoire was profiled, and TCRdb retains in-frame clones only, with some absent. The sample lists 80,000 to 100,000 clones; about 93% were seen once. This specimen consisted of peripheral blood, obtained after pregnancy. Source of these receptors: a female donor with multiple sclerosis, enrolled in a pregnancy study.

The rearrangement links TRBV29-1 to TRBJ2-7, with D uncertain. This CDR3 has 12 amino acids. CDR1 SQVTM and CDR2 ANQGSEA come from the germline V gene. Trimming took off 4 bases at V and 6 bases at J, with 13 bases between the two ends. This chain's CDR3 is CSVGAGRREQYF. DNA for the CDR3: TGCAGCGTTGGTGCAGGTCGTCGCGAGCAGTACTTC.

The chain uses TRBV5-1 and TRBJ2-2, with no clear D. V was pared by 1 base and J by 4 bases, with 5 bases between. The CDR3 consists of 13 residues. Germline V gene lookup returns CDR1 SGHRS and CDR2 YFSETQ. The CDR3 here is CASSLRVTGELFF. CDR3 bases: TGCGCCAGCAGCTTGCGGGTCACCGGGGAGCTGTTTTTT.

The CDR3 loop is CASRIHSNTEAFF. For the CDR3, the DNA is TGTGCCAGTAGGATACACTCGAACACTGAAGCTTTCTTT. The chain recombines TRBV19 with TRBJ1-1, with D uncertain. V was shortened by 6 bases and J by 1 base, with 9 bases between the two germline ends. Germline V gene data show CDR1 as LNHDA and CDR2 as SQIVND (reference sequence). This CDR3 contains 13 residues.

V and J are TRBV7-9 and TRBJ2-7, with 11 bases lining up with TRBD2. Per germline, CDR1 SEHNR and CDR2 FQNEAQ (reference sequence). Trimming cost V 5 bases and J 4 bases; bases outside gene matches: 4. The CDR3 spans 14 residues. In nucleotides, the CDR3 is TGTGCCAGCAGCGAGGGACTAGCGGCTTACGAGCAGTACTTC. Protein sequence: CASSEGLAAYEQYF. Using reference TRBV7-9 and TRBJ2-7 for the parts outside the CDR3, the full variable domain is DTGVSQNPRHKITKRGQNVTFRCDPISEHNRLYWYRQTLGQGPEFLTYFQNEAQLEKSRLLSDRFSAERPKGSFSTLEIQRTEQGDSAMYLCASSEGLAAYEQYFGPGTRLTVT.

The chain recombines TRBV7-6 with TRBJ1-5; 10 bases match TRBD1. Germline loops: CDR1 SGHVS, CDR2 FNYEAQ. V lost 1 base and J lost 6; bases outside the gene matches: 6. The length of the CDR3 is 16 residues. In nucleotides, the CDR3 is TGTGCCAGCAGCTTAGGGACAGGGGGGGCCGGTCAGCCCCAGCATTTT. This codes for CASSLGTGGAGQPQHF.

This clone is a singleton in its sample. The chain has TRBV27 and TRBJ2-1; 9 positions agree with TRBD2. The germline V gene has CDR1 MNHEY and CDR2 SMNVEV (reference sequence). The CDR3 has 17 residues. V gave up 3 bases and J gave up 5 bases; unmatched junction bases: 11. CDR3 DNA sequence: TGTGCCAGCAGTTTTCTTTCGGCGGGAGGGCCGCACAATGAGCAGTTCTTC. It yields the protein CASSFLSAGGPHNEQFF.

This clone occurred once. The chain combines TRBV14 with TRBJ1-1, with D hard to call. The V and J ends lost 3 bases and 3 bases respectively, with 11 bases between them. The CDR3 has 14 amino acids. Germline CDR1 reads SGHDN; CDR2 reads FVKESK. The CDR3 sequence: CASSQPGAYTEAFF. The CDR3 DNA sequence: TGTGCCAGCAGCCAGCCGGGAGCTTACACTGAAGCTTTCTTT.

The chain combines TRBV28 with TRBJ1-2; D gene unclear. This CDR3 has 13 amino acids. Germline V lookup: CDR1 MDHEN, CDR2 SYDVKM. Between the trimmed V and J ends, which lost 5 bases and 4 bases, there was a span of 11 bases. CDR3 bases: TGTGCCAGCAGTGTTCCTCCTCTCTATGGCTACACCTTC. Its protein product is CASSVPPLYGYTF.

V gene TRBV4-2 combines with J gene TRBJ2-1; TRBD2 matches 14 bases. CDR1 and CDR2 (germline): LGHNA, YNFKEQ. The CDR3 spans 15 residues. J was trimmed by 8 bases and V by 2 bases; bases with no gene match: 2. CDR3 coding DNA: TGTGCCAGCAGCCAAACGGGACTAGCGGGAGATGAGCAGTTCTTC. Protein product: CASSQTGLAGDEQFF.

The chain is built from TRBV27 and TRBJ1-4; D not resolved. CDR1 is MNHEY, CDR2 SMNVEV, per germline (reference sequence). V lost 8 bases to trimming and J lost 5 bases, with 15 bases between them. This CDR3 has 14 residues. CDR3 DNA sequence: TGTGCCAGCTCCGGGTTGGGAGGGAATGAAAAACTGTTTTTT. Amino acid sequence: CASSGLGGNEKLFF.

The chain combines TRBV18 with TRBJ1-3; D is undetermined. Germline V lookup: CDR1 KGHSH, CDR2 LQKENI. V lost 6 bases and J lost 1, with 10 bases in between. This CDR3 is 14 amino acids long. The DNA of the CDR3 is TGTGCCAGCTCCCGAGGCCGTTCTGGAAACACCATATATTTT. Its protein is CASSRGRSGNTIYF.